Each of the 7 T cell receptor beta chains below was sequenced from the same sample in a study of blood T cell repertoires in COVID-19. TCRdb keeps only in-frame clones here, not all; method: immunoSEQ multiplex PCR. This sample carries approximately 360,000 clones, roughly 90% of them seen once, and the ten largest clones take more than 0.9%. The material sequenced was PBMCs or T cells enriched from blood (not recorded which). All receptors derive from a woman aged 25 to 39 with acute COVID-19.

This chain links TRBV2 with TRBJ2-2, with 9 bases aligning to TRBD1. The J segment lost 7 bases and the V segment lost 4 bases, leaving 4 bases of the junction unmatched. The CDR3 totals 14 residues. Looked up from germline, CDR1 is SNHLY and CDR2 is FYNNEI. CDR3 coding DNA: TGTGCCAGCAGTGCCCGGGACAGGGTCGGGGAGCTGTTTTTT. Protein product: CASSARDRVGELFF.

A word on this clone: The same CDR3 also results from other DNA sequences found in this sample. The chain links TRBV5-6 to TRBJ1-6, with TRBD1 matching 7 bases. V shed 5 bases, J shed 2 bases, and the junction held 4 bases outside the gene matches. This CDR3 comprises 15 residues. Per the germline V gene, CDR1 is SGHDT and CDR2 is YYEEEE. The CDR3 DNA reads TGTGCCAGCAGTAACGGACAGGCCTATAATTCACCCCTCCACTTT. As protein: CASSNGQAYNSPLHF.

The J gene is TRBJ1-3, the V gene TRBV29-1, with TRBD1 matching over 10 bases. The CDR3 has 12 amino acids. V trimming: 6 bases; J trimming: 6 bases; junction bases outside the gene matches: 2. Germline V lookup: CDR1 SQVTM, CDR2 ANQGSEA. The CDR3 is CSVGTGENTIYF. In DNA, the CDR3 is TGCAGCGTCGGGACAGGGGAAAACACCATATATTTT.

The rearrangement links TRBV10-3 to TRBJ1-2, with a weak D call TRBD1 (5 bases). The germline CDR1 and CDR2 sequences are ENHRY and SYGVKD. The CDR3 extends over 11 amino acids. V was clipped by 11 bases and J by 8 bases, with 15 bases between them. The DNA for the CDR3 is TGTGCCGCCCACGGGGGATTAGGCTACACCTTC. Amino acids: CAAHGGLGYTF.

The V gene is TRBV11-2, the J gene TRBJ2-7; 14 bases are shared with TRBD2. The CDR3 runs 18 residues. Germline V gene lookup returns CDR1 SGHAT and CDR2 FQNNGV. V gave up 1 base and J gave up 0 bases; unmatched junction bases: 5. CDR3 in amino acids: CASSLGRTSGGSSYEQYF. In nucleotides, the CDR3 is TGTGCCAGCAGCTTAGGCCGGACTAGCGGGGGGAGCTCCTACGAGCAGTACTTC. The variable domain in full, completed from reference TRBV11-2 and TRBJ2-7, reads EAGVAQSPRYKIIEKRQSVAFWCNPISGHATLYWYQQILGQGPKLLIQFQNNGVVDDSQLPKDRFSAERLKGVDSTLKIQPAKLEDSAVYLCASSLGRTSGGSSYEQYFGPGTRLTVT.

This rearrangement joins TRBV7-3 to TRBJ2-1; 7 bases fit TRBD2. There are 15 residues in the CDR3. Germline CDR1 and CDR2: SGHTA and FQGTGA. Trimming cost V 5 bases and J 6 bases; bases outside gene matches: 10. The CDR3 DNA reads as TGTGCCAGCAGCAAAAGAGCGGGAAACCTCAATGAGCAGTTCTTC. It is translated as CASSKRAGNLNEQFF.

This chain connects TRBV4-1 to TRBJ1-2; D may be TRBD1 (5 bases). CDR3 length: 15 amino acids. The germline V gene encodes CDR1 MGHRA and CDR2 YSYEKL. V was pared by 0 bases and J by 3 bases, with 11 bases between. This CDR3 reads CASSQDPGMDYGYTF. Written as DNA, the CDR3 is TGCGCCAGCAGCCAAGATCCAGGGATGGACTATGGCTACACCTTC.